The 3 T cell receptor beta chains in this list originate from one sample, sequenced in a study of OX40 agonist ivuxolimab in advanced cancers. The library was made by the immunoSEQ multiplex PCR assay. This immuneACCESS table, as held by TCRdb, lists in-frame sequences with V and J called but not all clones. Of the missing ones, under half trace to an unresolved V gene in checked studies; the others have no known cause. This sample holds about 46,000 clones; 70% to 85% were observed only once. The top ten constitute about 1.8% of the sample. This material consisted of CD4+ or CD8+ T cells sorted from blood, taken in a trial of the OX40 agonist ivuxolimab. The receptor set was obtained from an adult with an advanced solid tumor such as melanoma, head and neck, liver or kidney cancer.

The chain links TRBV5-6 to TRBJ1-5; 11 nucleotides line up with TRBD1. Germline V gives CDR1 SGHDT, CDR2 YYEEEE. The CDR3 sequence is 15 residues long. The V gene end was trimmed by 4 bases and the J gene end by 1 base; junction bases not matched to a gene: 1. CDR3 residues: CASSRDRGSNQPQHF. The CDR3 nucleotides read TGTGCCAGCAGCCGGGACAGGGGGAGCAATCAGCCCCAGCATTTT.

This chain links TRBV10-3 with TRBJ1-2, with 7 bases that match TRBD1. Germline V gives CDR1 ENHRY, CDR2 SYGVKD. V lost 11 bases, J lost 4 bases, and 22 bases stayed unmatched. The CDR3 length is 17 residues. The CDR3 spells CAARPRGLPAGGYGYTF. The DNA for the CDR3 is TGTGCCGCCCGACCCAGGGGACTACCCGCAGGGGGCTATGGCTACACCTTC.

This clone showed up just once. Here the CDR3 reads CASSQVTGELFF. The DNA of the CDR3 is TGTGCCAGCAGCCAAGTTACCGGGGAGCTGTTTTTT. The chain employs TRBV4-2 and TRBJ2-2; no reliable D call. V lost 1 base and J lost 5, with 2 bases in between. CDR1 is LGHNA, CDR2 YNFKEQ, per germline. CDR3 size: 12 residues.